These T cell receptor beta chains were read from a single sample in a study of blood T cell repertoires in COVID-19. Repertoires were generated with immunoSEQ multiplex PCR, while TCRdb's copy carries only in-frame clones and drops some. Seen here are 65,000 or so clones, approximately 84% observed once, and the top ten hold under 4%. The sample was peripheral blood. The source is a man aged 50 or older with active COVID-19. Both conserved end residues are part of each CDR3. D genes are given only for firm matches. Clone size is shown for a subset of rows, as once, few, many or a class of expanded clone.

v_call,d_call,j_call,clone_size,cdr3_nt,cdr3_aa
TRBV15,-,TRBJ1-5,-,TGTGCCACCAGCAGAGATGGGGGGGCGGCCGGTCAGCCCCAGCATTTT,CATSRDGGAAGQPQHF
TRBV7-3,TRBD1,TRBJ2-5,-,TGTGCCAGCAGCTGGGACAGGGACCAAGAGACCCAGTACTTC,CASSWDRDQETQYF
TRBV10-3,TRBD2,TRBJ2-2,-,TGTGCCATCAGTGCGAGGCGGGAGAGGGGCACCGGGGAGCTGTTTTTT,CAISARRERGTGELFF
TRBV15,TRBD1,TRBJ2-1,-,TGTGCCACCAGCAGAGACAGGGGGCAAGACAATGAGCAGTTCTTC,CATSRDRGQDNEQFF
TRBV5-1,-,TRBJ2-5,few,TGCGCCAGCAGCTTGGAGCCTAGCGCGGGTGTCCAAGAGACCCAGTACTTC,CASSLEPSAGVQETQYF
TRBV5-4,-,TRBJ1-3,few,TGTGCCAGCAGCCGGGAACCGAGCTCTGGAAACACCATATATTTT,CASSREPSSGNTIYF
TRBV3-1/TRBV3-2,-,TRBJ2-2,-,TGTGCCAGCAGCCCACGGAGCAGGGCTTACACCGGGGAGCTGTTTTTT,CASSPRSRAYTGELFF
TRBV5-4,TRBD2,TRBJ2-1,-,TGTGCCAGCAGCTTGTCAGCGGGGGGGGAGAATGAGCAGTTCTTC,CASSLSAGGENEQFF
TRBV10-3,TRBD1,TRBJ2-3,-,TGTGCCATCAGCTTCGGACAGGGGAGCACAGATACGCAGTATTTT,CAISFGQGSTDTQYF
TRBV7-6,TRBD2,TRBJ2-5,once,TGTGCCAGCAGCCAGACTAGCGGGGGGCCCCCTTGGCAAGAGACCCAGTACTTC,CASSQTSGGPPWQETQYF
TRBV5-1,TRBD1,TRBJ1-4,-,TGCGCCAGCAGCTTGGGGGCCCGGGGGACAGGGAACGAAAAACTGTTTTTT,CASSLGARGTGNEKLFF
TRBV9,-,TRBJ1-5,medium-sized,TGTGCCAGCAGCGAGGGGGATCAGCCCCAGCATTTT,CASSEGDQPQHF
TRBV18,-,TRBJ2-5,-,TGTGCCAGCTCACCACTCAGGGGAGCGGAAGAGACCCAGTACTTC,CASSPLRGAEETQYF
TRBV6-5,TRBD1,TRBJ1-2,-,TGTGCCAGCACGGACAGGAACTATGGCTACACCTTC,CASTDRNYGYTF
TRBV3-1/TRBV3-2,TRBD1,TRBJ1-5,-,TGTGCCAGCAGCCAAGATCCCAGGGGGCGGAGGAATCAGCCCCAGCATTTT,CASSQDPRGRRNQPQHF
TRBV28,-,TRBJ1-2,-,TGTGCCAGCAGTTCACCCATCCTCAGGGTTTATGGCTACACCTTC,CASSSPILRVYGYTF
TRBV5-1,-,TRBJ1-1,-,TGCGCCAGCAGCTGGGGGCAGATGAACACTGAAGCTTTCTTT,CASSWGQMNTEAFF